This passage covers 26 T cell receptor beta chains from one sample sequenced in a study of T cells in women clearing cervical HPV infection. The repertoire was sequenced with immunoSEQ multiplex PCR; TCRdb's copy has only in-frame clones and lacks some. The table counts over 30,000 clones; around 5% lies in the top ten. The sequenced sample consisted of blood buffy coat. These receptors originate from a woman between 18 and 70 years old with a cervical HPV16 infection that either progressed to CIN3+ or cleared (not recorded which).

Notes on this clone: The CDR3 extends 3 residues past the end of the read, so its final part is completed from the germline J gene. The chain is built from TRBV7-6 and TRBJ1-3, with D hard to call. Germline values: CDR1 SGHVS, CDR2 FNYEAQ. V lost 8 bases and J 0 bases, leaving 8 bases between the germline ends. This CDR3 comprises 13 residues. Incomplete CDR3 DNA: TGTGCCAGCCGTCCCCTCTCTGGAAACACC. Its translation: CASRPLSGNT. The complete CDR3 reads CASRPLSGNTIYF.

Points on this clone: The read ends 3 residues before the CDR3 terminus; that terminus is restored from the germline J gene. This sequence joins TRBV7-9 and TRBJ2-5; 12 bases agree with TRBD2. CDR1 and CDR2 from the germline V gene are SEHNR and FQNEAQ (reference sequence). The CDR3 is 15 residues long. The V segment lost 0 bases and the J segment 5 bases; nucleotides outside the gene matches: 1. CDR3 bases read: TGTGCCAGCAGCTTAGCGACTAGCGGGGGTGAGACC. Its translation is CASSLATSGGET. The CDR3 in its entirety is CASSLATSGGETQYF.

With regard to this clone: The missing CDR3 end, 3 residues past where the read stops, is filled in from the germline J gene. The V gene is TRBV5-1, the J gene TRBJ2-5; D is undetermined. The V end was cut by 4 bases, the J end by 3 bases, with 19 bases between. Germline assignment: CDR1 SGHRS and CDR2 YFSETQ. The CDR3 totals 16 residues. The CDR3 DNA, read in part, is TGCGCCAGCAGCCAGAGGCGTGGGCCCCCCGAAGAGACC. Residues: CASSQRRGPPEET. The whole CDR3 is CASSQRRGPPEETQYF.

For this clone: Read data end 3 residues before the CDR3 end; the end is taken from the germline J gene. The V gene is TRBV19, the J gene TRBJ2-4; 7 bases are shared with TRBD1. Germline values: CDR1 LNHDA, CDR2 SQIVND (reference sequence). The CDR3 runs 15 residues. V lost 5 bases to trimming and J lost 2 bases; unmatched junction nucleotides: 6. The part of the CDR3 DNA that was read is TGTGCCAGTAGTGGACAGGTTCTACCCAAAAACATT. This encodes CASSGQVLPKNI. The full CDR3 reads CASSGQVLPKNIQYF.

In the case of this clone: The CDR3 end falls 3 residues outside the read, so it is completed with the germline J gene. The chain carries TRBV7-9 and TRBJ2-3, with TRBD1 matching over 8 bases. This CDR3 region has 14 residues. Germline CDR1 and CDR2: SEHNR and FQNEAQ (reference sequence). The junction had 2 bases not matched to a gene; V was cut back by 6 bases and J by 0 bases. Incomplete CDR3 DNA: TGTGCCAGCAGACGACAGGGGAGCACAGATACG. Its protein is CASRRQGSTDT. In full, the CDR3 reads CASRRQGSTDTQYF.

As regards this clone: The CDR3 goes on 3 residues after the read ends, and that part is filled in from the germline J gene. V gene TRBV7-8 combines with J gene TRBJ2-1, with a weak D call TRBD1 (5 bases). The V end lost 0 bases, the J end lost 0 bases, and 6 bases lay between the germline ends. This CDR3 region has 15 residues. Germline CDR1 and CDR2: SGHVS and FQNEAQ. CDR3 DNA, as far as it was read: TGTGCCAGCAGCTTAGCAGGGGACTCCTACAATGAG. This codes for CASSLAGDSYNE. The CDR3 reads in full as CASSLAGDSYNEQFF.

Turning to this clone: Read sequence stops 3 residues before the CDR3 end, and the germline J gene provides the missing end. The rearrangement links TRBV6-1 to TRBJ1-6; D is perhaps TRBD1 (6 bases). CDR1 is MNHNS and CDR2 is SASEGT in the germline V gene. The CDR3 covers 14 residues. CDR3 loop: CASSERGGQSPLHF. The DNA read from the CDR3 is TGTGCCAGCAGTGAAAGGGGGGGGCAGTCTCCC.

CDR3 in amino acids: CASSSLEGRNQPQHF. The part of the CDR3 DNA that was read is TGTGCCAGCAGTTCCCTGGAGGGGCGAAATCAGCCC. The chain combines TRBV27 with TRBJ1-5, with a weak D call TRBD1 (5 bases). The read gets to within 3 residues of the CDR3 end, and the germline J gene fills in the rest. Trimming removed 4 bases from V and 4 bases from J, with 14 bases in between. Looked up from germline, CDR1 is MNHEY and CDR2 is SMNVEV (reference sequence). The CDR3 loop spans 15 amino acids.

A word on this clone: Read coverage stops 3 residues before the CDR3 terminus; the germline J gene supplies the remainder. The chain is built from TRBV14 and TRBJ2-3; 8 nucleotides agree with TRBD2. V was pared by 3 bases and J by 5 bases, with 22 bases of the junction left unmatched. The CDR3 loop spans 20 amino acids. Germline loops: CDR1 SGHDN, CDR2 FVKESK. The CDR3 DNA, read in part, is TGTGCCAGCAGCCACCCTCCTGGTCGGGGGGGAGCCGCTATTGGAGATACG. This codes for CASSHPPGRGGAAIGDT. The full CDR3 is CASSHPPGRGGAAIGDTQYF.

On this clone itself: The read ends 3 residues shy of where the CDR3 ends; the end is completed using the germline J gene. The chain carries TRBV2 and TRBJ2-1; TRBD1 might be the D (6 bases). The germline gives CDR1 SNHLY, CDR2 FYNNEI. CDR3 length equals 15 residues. Deletions cut 6 bases from V and 7 bases from J, with 19 bases between. The sequenced part of the CDR3 DNA is TGTGCCAGCAGCGGAGACAGGTGGCCTATTAATGAG. Protein: CASSGDRWPINE. The CDR3 in its entirety is CASSGDRWPINEQFF. The variable domain in full, with the rest retrieved from reference TRBV2 and TRBJ2-1, is EPEVTQTPSHQVTQMGQEVILRCVPISNHLYFYWYRQILGQKVEFLVSFYNNEISEKSEIFDDQFSVERPDGSNFTLKIRSTKLEDSAMYFCASSGDRWPINEQFFGPGTRLTVL.

Worth noting for this clone: The read gets to within 3 residues of the CDR3 end, and the germline J gene fills in the rest. This chain uses TRBV20-1 with TRBJ1-1, with a possible D match to TRBD1 (5 bases). Germline V lookup: CDR1 DFQATT, CDR2 SNEGSKA (reference sequence). This CDR3 comprises 12 residues. The germline V and J ends were trimmed by 2 bases and 3 bases, with 7 bases remaining between them. CDR3 amino acids: CSARRGDTEAFF. The part of the CDR3 DNA that was read is TGCAGTGCTAGAAGAGGGGACACTGAA.

Note on this clone: Read coverage stops 3 residues before the CDR3 terminus; the germline J gene supplies the remainder. The chain carries TRBV19 and TRBJ1-4, with 7 nucleotides matching TRBD1. Per germline, CDR1 LNHDA and CDR2 SQIVND (reference sequence). The trim removed 7 bases at V and 8 bases at J, leaving 13 bases unmatched. This CDR3 is built from 15 residues. CDR3 sequence reads: CASMVRQGFDEKLFF. The CDR3 DNA, read in part, is TGTGCCAGTATGGTGCGACAGGGTTTTGACGAAAAA.

A note on this clone: The sequenced fragment ends 3 residues before the CDR3 boundary, so the rest is inferred from the germline J gene. At the DNA level, this CDR3 is encoded by other sequences in the same sample as well. This rearrangement joins TRBV5-4 to TRBJ1-1; TRBD1 aligns across 7 bases. This CDR3 region has 14 residues. V was pared by 1 base and J by 3 bases, with 3 bases of the junction left unmatched. Looked up from germline, CDR1 is SGHNT and CDR2 is YYREEE (reference sequence). The CDR3 here is CASSLKGADTEAFF. The CDR3 DNA, read in part, is TGTGCCAGCAGCTTGAAGGGGGCTGACACTGAA. The variable domain in full, completed from reference TRBV5-4 and TRBJ1-1, reads ETGVTQSPTHLIKTRGQQVTLRCSSQSGHNTVSWYQQALGQGPQFIFQYYREEENGRGNFPPRFSGLQFPNYSSELNVNALELDDSALYLCASSLKGADTEAFFGQGTRLTVV.

The CDR3 loop reads CAWSARVFGAFF. CDR3 bases read: TGTGCCTGGAGTGCCAGGGTTTTCGGA. This rearrangement joins TRBV30 to TRBJ1-1; possible D gene TRBD1, 5 bases. Read data end 3 residues before the CDR3 end; the end is taken from the germline J gene. The CDR3 sequence is 12 residues long. CDR1 is GTSNPN, CDR2 SVGIG, per germline (reference sequence).

With regard to this clone: The observed sequence ends 3 residues before the CDR3 terminus, with the missing tail filled in from the germline J gene. V gene TRBV2 combines with J gene TRBJ2-1; 14 bases agree with TRBD2. The CDR3 sequence is 19 residues long. Germline V gives CDR1 SNHLY, CDR2 FYNNEI. The V segment lost 4 bases and the J segment 0 bases; nucleotides outside the gene matches: 8. This CDR3 reads CASSVSRLAGGSSYNEQFF. The CDR3 bases that were read are TGTGCCAGCAGTGTGTCGAGACTAGCGGGGGGGAGCTCCTACAATGAG. The full variable domain, its missing parts supplied by reference TRBV2 and TRBJ2-1, is EPEVTQTPSHQVTQMGQEVILRCVPISNHLYFYWYRQILGQKVEFLVSFYNNEISEKSEIFDDQFSVERPDGSNFTLKIRSTKLEDSAMYFCASSVSRLAGGSSYNEQFFGPGTRLTVL.

With regard to this clone: The CDR3 extends 3 residues past the end of the read, so its final part is completed from the germline J gene. The rearrangement uses TRBV20-1 and TRBJ1-6; D is undetermined. Germline loops: CDR1 DFQATT, CDR2 SNEGSKA (reference sequence). The CDR3 length is 15 residues. V dropped 3 bases and J dropped 0 bases, with 9 bases sitting between them. The CDR3 bases that were read are TGCAGTGCTAGGTCGGTCATCTCCTATAATTCACCC. It encodes CSARSVISYNSP. The full CDR3 protein reads CSARSVISYNSPLHF.

As to this clone: Read data end 3 residues before the CDR3 end; the end is taken from the germline J gene. The V call is TRBV20-1, the J call TRBJ1-2, with 9 nucleotides matching TRBD1. CDR1 and CDR2 from the germline V gene are DFQATT and SNEGSKA (reference sequence). The CDR3 is 14 residues long. The V and J ends lost 2 bases and 2 bases, in that order; junction bases with no gene match: 3. This CDR3 is CSARLDRGNYGYTF. The sequenced part of the CDR3 DNA is TGCAGTGCTAGATTAGACAGGGGGAACTATGGC.

With respect to this clone: The read finishes 3 residues shy of the CDR3 end, and the germline J gene is used to complete it. The rearrangement links TRBV20-1 to TRBJ2-5; 10 bases map to TRBD1. V lost 5 bases, J lost 7 bases, and 13 bases stayed unmatched. The CDR3 spans 15 residues. Germline V CDR1 and CDR2: DFQATT, SNEGSKA (reference sequence). The sequenced CDR3 bases are TGCAGTGCTCCTACCGGGACAGGGGTTTCTGGGACC. It encodes CSAPTGTGVSGT. The whole CDR3 sequence is CSAPTGTGVSGTQYF.

Notes on this clone: The read ends 3 residues before the CDR3 terminus; that terminus is restored from the germline J gene. The chain couples TRBV12-3 or TRBV12-4 to TRBJ2-5, with unresolved D. Trimming removed 2 bases at V and 6 bases at J, with 7 bases between. CDR3 length: 12 amino acids. The CDR3 loop is CASSLSRKTQYF. The part of the CDR3 DNA that was read is TGTGCCAGCAGTTTATCTAGGAAGACC.

Comments on this clone: The missing CDR3 end, 3 residues past where the read stops, is filled in from the germline J gene. The chain has TRBV23-1 and TRBJ1-3; D may be TRBD1 (5 bases). TRBV23-1 is classed as an ORF, of uncertain function. The CDR3 length is 16 residues. V was shortened by 6 bases and J by 8 bases, with 23 bases between the two germline ends. CDR3 in amino acids: CASRPPRGCGGDTIYF. CDR3 DNA, as far as it was read: TGCGCCAGCAGACCTCCCCGGGGGTGTGGCGGCGACACC.

The CDR3 bases that were read are TGCGCCAGCAGCTTGGAGGTCCGCGGGGAG. Residues: CASSLEVRGE. The CDR3, in full, reads CASSLEVRGELFF. The genes are TRBV5-1 and TRBJ2-2; no firm D call. Sequencing ends 3 residues short of the CDR3 end; the germline J gene provides the rest. CDR3 length: 13 residues. V gave up 0 bases and J gave up 7 bases, with 7 bases separating them. Germline loops: CDR1 SGHRS, CDR2 YFSETQ.

Remarks on this clone: The CDR3 end falls 3 residues outside the read, so it is completed with the germline J gene. The rearrangement uses TRBV5-4 and TRBJ2-1, with 9 positions matching TRBD2. The germline V gene encodes CDR1 SGHNT and CDR2 YYREEE (reference sequence). The V segment lost 0 bases and the J segment 4 bases; nucleotides outside the gene matches: 2. The CDR3 extends over 15 amino acids. The CDR3 loop is CASSLVSGGYNEQFF. The covered CDR3 bases are TGTGCCAGCAGCTTGGTTAGCGGGGGTTACAATGAG. Filled out from reference TRBV5-4 and TRBJ2-1, the complete variable domain reads ETGVTQSPTHLIKTRGQQVTLRCSSQSGHNTVSWYQQALGQGPQFIFQYYREEENGRGNFPPRFSGLQFPNYSSELNVNALELDDSALYLCASSLVSGGYNEQFFGPGTRLTVL.

As concerns this clone: From the germline J gene comes the end of the CDR3, since the read stops 3 residues before it. The rearrangement uses TRBV5-3 and TRBJ2-5; D is unresolved. TRBV5-3 belongs to the ORF category, with a function that is uncertain. The V gene lost 4 bases and the J gene lost 4 bases, with 8 bases spanning the gap. The CDR3 loop spans 12 amino acids. CDR3 amino acids: CARSPTAETQYF. The sequenced part of the CDR3 DNA is TGTGCCAGAAGCCCAACAGCAGAGACC.

For this clone: From the germline J gene comes the end of the CDR3, since the read stops 3 residues before it. This chain joins TRBV5-1 and TRBJ1-1, with TRBD1 matching 8 bases. Germline V lookup: CDR1 SGHRS, CDR2 YFSETQ. The CDR3 is 14 amino acids. V lost 1 base and J lost 4; bases outside the gene matches: 3. CDR3 protein: CASSLQGASTEAFF. The sequenced part of the CDR3 DNA is TGCGCCAGCAGCTTGCAGGGGGCGAGCACTGAA. The whole variable domain, remainder taken from reference TRBV5-1 and TRBJ1-1, is KAGVTQTPRYLIKTRGQQVTLSCSPISGHRSVSWYQQTPGQGLQFLFEYFSETQRNKGNFPGRFSGRQFSNSRSEMNVSTLELGDSALYLCASSLQGASTEAFFGQGTRLTVV.

With regard to this clone: The read terminates 3 residues before the CDR3 end, so the remaining end is supplied by the germline J gene. The chain is built from TRBV6-1 and TRBJ2-5; 8 bases line up with TRBD2. The trim removed 2 bases at V and 4 bases at J, leaving 6 bases unmatched. The CDR3 is made up of 15 amino acids. The germline CDR1 and CDR2 sequences are MNHNS and SASEGT. This CDR3 reads CASSESGGRIETQYF. The DNA read from the CDR3 is TGTGCCAGCAGTGAAAGCGGGGGCCGCATAGAGACC.

To note about this clone: The sequenced fragment ends 3 residues before the CDR3 boundary, so the rest is inferred from the germline J gene. The V call is TRBV18, the J call TRBJ2-7; D unresolved. CDR1 is KGHSH, CDR2 LQKENI, per germline. The CDR3 runs to 14 residues. V lost 2 bases, J lost 2 bases, and 10 bases lay in between. CDR3 protein: CASSPDFLTYEQYF. Partial CDR3 DNA: TGTGCCAGCTCACCAGACTTCCTCACCTACGAG.